A selection of T cell receptor beta chains follows, all from one sample in a study of OX40 agonist ivuxolimab in advanced cancers. Data came from immunoSEQ multiplex PCR; TCRdb stores just in-frame clones and leaves some out. Here the sample spans roughly 70,000 clones, 89% being singletons. Material: CD4+ or CD8+ T cells sorted from blood, obtained in a trial of the OX40 agonist ivuxolimab. These receptors were obtained from an adult with an advanced solid tumor such as melanoma, head and neck, liver or kidney cancer. CDR3s include the opening cysteine and the closing phenylalanine or tryptophan. The D gene is left open where the match is weak. Size tells how often a clone was seen (once, few, many) or the class of an expanded clone, and some rows leave it out.

J gene: TRBJ2-7; V gene: TRBV7-9; D gene: TRBD1; clone size: .; CDR3 protein: CASSLDRGHEQYF; CDR3 DNA: TGTGCCAGCAGCTTAGACAGGGGGCACGAGCAGTACTTC
J gene: TRBJ1-5; V gene: TRBV10-2; D gene: .; clone size: .; CDR3 protein: CASSESNRDQPQHF; CDR3 DNA: TGCGCCAGCAGTGAGTCTAACAGGGATCAGCCCCAGCATTTT
J gene: TRBJ2-5; V gene: TRBV4-3; D gene: .; clone size: .; CDR3 protein: CASSQGSGRSGTQYF; CDR3 DNA: TGCGCCAGCAGCCAAGGGTCAGGCAGGAGTGGGACCCAGTACTTC
J gene: TRBJ2-7; V gene: TRBV6-1; D gene: .; clone size: .; CDR3 protein: CASRVSRGYEQYF; CDR3 DNA: TGTGCCAGCAGAGTTTCGAGGGGCTACGAGCAGTACTTC
J gene: TRBJ2-5; V gene: TRBV5-1; D gene: .; clone size: .; CDR3 protein: CASSLGLGKTQYF; CDR3 DNA: TGCGCCAGCAGCTTGGGGCTAGGGAAGACCCAGTACTTC
J gene: TRBJ2-5; V gene: TRBV7-9; D gene: .; clone size: .; CDR3 protein: CASSLSGYETQYF; CDR3 DNA: TGTGCCAGCAGCTTATCTGGGTACGAGACCCAGTACTTC
J gene: TRBJ2-7; V gene: TRBV7-9; D gene: TRBD1; clone size: few; CDR3 protein: CASNYGTGPYEQYF; CDR3 DNA: TGTGCCAGCAACTACGGGACAGGACCCTACGAGCAGTACTTC
J gene: TRBJ1-6; V gene: TRBV7-6; D gene: .; clone size: .; CDR3 protein: CASRRREDYNSPLHF; CDR3 DNA: TGTGCCAGCAGGAGGCGGGAGGACTATAATTCACCCCTCCACTTT
J gene: TRBJ2-5; V gene: TRBV7-8; D gene: .; clone size: .; CDR3 protein: CASRGAEGTQYF; CDR3 DNA: TGTGCCAGCAGGGGAGCGGAAGGGACCCAGTACTTC
J gene: TRBJ1-2; V gene: TRBV7-2; D gene: .; clone size: .; CDR3 protein: CASSQGLAEHYGYTF; CDR3 DNA: TGTGCCAGCAGCCAGGGACTTGCGGAGCACTATGGCTACACCTTC
J gene: TRBJ2-5; V gene: TRBV4-1; D gene: .; clone size: .; CDR3 protein: CASSPEGQPRETQYF; CDR3 DNA: TGCGCCAGCAGCCCGGAAGGACAGCCCCGAGAGACCCAGTACTTC
J gene: TRBJ2-1; V gene: TRBV4-3; D gene: TRBD1; clone size: .; CDR3 protein: CASSQELVRGYNEQFF; CDR3 DNA: TGCGCCAGCAGCCAAGAGTTGGTCAGGGGGTACAATGAGCAGTTCTTC
J gene: TRBJ2-3; V gene: TRBV29-1; D gene: .; clone size: .; CDR3 protein: CSVRKDTDTQYF; CDR3 DNA: TGCAGCGTTAGGAAGGACACAGATACGCAGTATTTT
J gene: TRBJ2-1; V gene: TRBV4-1; D gene: TRBD2; clone size: .; CDR3 protein: CASSQEFRLGEGGNEQFF; CDR3 DNA: TGCGCCAGCAGCCAAGAATTTCGATTGGGGGAGGGAGGCAATGAGCAGTTCTTC
J gene: TRBJ2-1; V gene: TRBV19; D gene: TRBD2; clone size: .; CDR3 protein: CASTQAGGVVYNEQFF; CDR3 DNA: TGTGCCAGTACCCAGGCGGGAGGGGTGGTCTACAATGAGCAGTTCTTC
J gene: TRBJ2-5; V gene: TRBV5-1; D gene: .; clone size: .; CDR3 protein: CASSADGQETQYF; CDR3 DNA: TGCGCCAGCAGCGCTGACGGTCAAGAGACCCAGTACTTC
J gene: TRBJ2-3; V gene: TRBV5-1; D gene: .; clone size: .; CDR3 protein: CASSLNPGQLYTDTQYF; CDR3 DNA: TGCGCCAGCAGCTTGAACCCAGGACAGCTTTACACAGATACGCAGTATTTT
J gene: TRBJ2-7; V gene: TRBV7-2; D gene: TRBD2; clone size: .; CDR3 protein: CASSLGAGLAVLEQYF; CDR3 DNA: TGTGCCAGCAGCTTAGGGGCCGGACTAGCGGTTCTGGAGCAGTACTTC
J gene: TRBJ1-5; V gene: TRBV27; D gene: .; clone size: .; CDR3 protein: CASSLYSEQPQHF; CDR3 DNA: TGTGCCAGCAGTTTATATTCTGAACAGCCCCAGCATTTT
J gene: TRBJ2-5; V gene: TRBV5-1; D gene: TRBD1; clone size: .; CDR3 protein: CASSLQDREETQYF; CDR3 DNA: TGCGCCAGCAGCTTGCAAGACAGGGAAGAGACCCAGTACTTC
J gene: TRBJ2-7; V gene: TRBV7-2; D gene: TRBD2; clone size: .; CDR3 protein: CASSSRTSGRASDEQYF; CDR3 DNA: TGTGCCAGCAGCTCAAGGACTAGCGGGAGGGCCTCGGACGAGCAGTACTTC
J gene: TRBJ2-1; V gene: TRBV11-2; D gene: .; clone size: .; CDR3 protein: CASSSTPGQAARGQFF; CDR3 DNA: TGTGCCAGCAGCTCTACACCGGGACAAGCGGCGCGTGGGCAGTTCTTC
J gene: TRBJ2-6; V gene: TRBV6-1; D gene: TRBD1; clone size: .; CDR3 protein: CASRSGGAGANVLTF; CDR3 DNA: TGTGCCAGCAGGTCAGGGGGCGCTGGGGCCAACGTCCTGACTTTC
J gene: TRBJ2-2; V gene: TRBV7-6; D gene: .; clone size: .; CDR3 protein: CASSLGVGSGELFF; CDR3 DNA: TGTGCCAGCAGCTTAGGGGTAGGATCTGGGGAGCTGTTTTTT
J gene: TRBJ1-2; V gene: TRBV6-1; D gene: .; clone size: .; CDR3 protein: CASRGDHYGYTF; CDR3 DNA: TGTGCCAGCAGAGGGGATCACTATGGCTACACCTTC
J gene: TRBJ1-5; V gene: TRBV6-5; D gene: .; clone size: .; CDR3 protein: CASSYQHGQPQHF; CDR3 DNA: TGTGCCAGCAGTTACCAGCACGGACAGCCCCAGCATTTT
J gene: TRBJ2-5; V gene: TRBV5-1; D gene: .; clone size: .; CDR3 protein: CASTPSGGAKGETQYF; CDR3 DNA: TGCGCCAGCACACCGTCCGGCGGGGCTAAAGGGGAGACCCAGTACTTC
J gene: TRBJ2-1; V gene: TRBV11-2; D gene: .; clone size: .; CDR3 protein: CASSFTSYNKQFF; CDR3 DNA: TGTGCCAGCAGCTTCACTTCCTACAATAAGCAGTTCTTC
J gene: TRBJ2-3; V gene: TRBV7-9; D gene: .; clone size: .; CDR3 protein: CASSPSADTQYF; CDR3 DNA: TGTGCCAGCAGCCCTAGTGCAGATACGCAGTATTTT
J gene: TRBJ1-2; V gene: TRBV7-9; D gene: .; clone size: .; CDR3 protein: CASSLDAYGYTF; CDR3 DNA: TGTGCCAGCAGCTTAGATGCATATGGCTACACCTTC
J gene: TRBJ2-3; V gene: TRBV10-3; D gene: .; clone size: .; CDR3 protein: CAIRGIQLLADTQYF; CDR3 DNA: TGTGCCATTCGAGGGATACAGCTTCTGGCAGATACGCAGTATTTT
J gene: TRBJ1-1; V gene: TRBV19; D gene: .; clone size: .; CDR3 protein: CASIRTGNTEAFF; CDR3 DNA: TGTGCCAGTATCCGAACGGGAAACACTGAAGCTTTCTTT
J gene: TRBJ2-7; V gene: TRBV5-6; D gene: TRBD2; clone size: .; CDR3 protein: CASSWTSGRKLSYEQYF; CDR3 DNA: TGTGCCAGCAGCTGGACTAGCGGGAGGAAACTTTCCTACGAGCAGTACTTC
J gene: TRBJ1-5; V gene: TRBV19; D gene: .; clone size: .; CDR3 protein: CASTGSGNQPQHF; CDR3 DNA: TGTGCCAGCACAGGTTCCGGTAATCAGCCCCAGCATTTT
J gene: TRBJ1-5; V gene: TRBV6-1; D gene: .; clone size: .; CDR3 protein: CASRQDTDQPQHF; CDR3 DNA: TGTGCCAGCAGACAGGATACCGATCAGCCCCAGCATTTT
J gene: TRBJ2-7; V gene: TRBV11-2; D gene: TRBD1; clone size: .; CDR3 protein: CASSPLLDRGSYEQYF; CDR3 DNA: TGTGCCAGCAGCCCGTTACTAGACAGGGGGTCCTACGAGCAGTACTTC
J gene: TRBJ2-1; V gene: TRBV7-3; D gene: TRBD2; clone size: .; CDR3 protein: CASSPTSGSFYNEQFF; CDR3 DNA: TGTGCCAGCAGCCCTACTAGCGGGAGTTTCTACAATGAGCAGTTCTTC
J gene: TRBJ2-1; V gene: TRBV9; D gene: .; clone size: .; CDR3 protein: CASSPSRGLGDNEQFF; CDR3 DNA: TGTGCCAGCAGCCCCTCCCGGGGCCTGGGAGACAATGAGCAGTTCTTC
J gene: TRBJ2-6; V gene: TRBV5-1; D gene: .; clone size: .; CDR3 protein: CASSGAGANVLTF; CDR3 DNA: TGCGCCAGCAGCGGCGCTGGGGCCAACGTCCTGACTTTC
J gene: TRBJ1-2; V gene: TRBV12-5; D gene: .; clone size: .; CDR3 protein: CASAPNRDGYTF; CDR3 DNA: TGTGCTAGTGCCCCAAACCGGGATGGCTACACCTTC
J gene: TRBJ1-6; V gene: TRBV28; D gene: .; clone size: .; CDR3 protein: CASSPSSMGYSSYNSPLHF; CDR3 DNA: TGTGCCAGCAGTCCATCCAGTATGGGCTACAGCTCCTATAATTCACCCCTCCACTTT
J gene: TRBJ2-7; V gene: TRBV18; D gene: TRBD1; clone size: .; CDR3 protein: CASSFTGTGGSEEQYF; CDR3 DNA: TGTGCCAGCTCGTTCACCGGGACAGGGGGTTCGGAGGAGCAGTACTTC
J gene: TRBJ2-3; V gene: TRBV6-5; D gene: .; clone size: .; CDR3 protein: CASSLDRSDTQYF; CDR3 DNA: TGTGCCAGCAGTTTAGACAGGTCAGATACGCAGTATTTT
J gene: TRBJ1-6; V gene: TRBV10-3; D gene: .; clone size: .; CDR3 protein: CAIKTGPSTPLHF; CDR3 DNA: TGTGCCATCAAGACAGGCCCTTCGACACCCCTCCACTTT
J gene: TRBJ2-1; V gene: TRBV11-3; D gene: .; clone size: .; CDR3 protein: CASSLDGIYNEQFF; CDR3 DNA: TGTGCCAGCAGCTTAGATGGCATCTACAATGAGCAGTTCTTC
J gene: TRBJ1-3; V gene: TRBV6-5; D gene: .; clone size: .; CDR3 protein: CASSSGGVIGNTIYF; CDR3 DNA: TGTGCCAGCAGTTCTGGTGGGGTCATTGGAAACACCATATATTTT
J gene: TRBJ1-3; V gene: TRBV6-5; D gene: .; clone size: .; CDR3 protein: CASSYSFGGAGNTIYF; CDR3 DNA: TGTGCCAGCAGTTACTCGTTCGGGGGAGCTGGAAACACCATATATTTT